Listed below are T cell receptor beta chains from one sample, sequenced in a study of blood T cell repertoires in COVID-19. Generated by immunoSEQ multiplex PCR, the TCRdb table keeps only in-frame clones and is missing some. The repertoire holds over 80,000 clones, with roughly 86% as singletons. Material for sequencing was peripheral blood. The receptors here all came from a man between 70 and 80 years old with acute or convalescent COVID-19. The CDR3 runs from the conserved cysteine through the conserved F or W. D genes are given only for firm matches. Only some rows state a clone size, as once, few, many or a class for expanded clones.

NA	15	TRBV3-1/TRBV3-2	NA	TRBJ2-2	TGTGCCAGCAGCCAGGAGGGCAGGGCCACCGGGGAGCTGTTTTTT	CASSQEGRATGELFF
NA	19	TRBV6-4	TRBD1	TRBJ1-4	TGTGCCACCGATCATCGAGCCGGGACAGCTCGTGCAACTAATGAAAAACTGTTTTTT	CATDHRAGTARATNEKLFF
NA	13	TRBV12-3/TRBV12-4	NA	TRBJ2-1	TGTGCCAGCAGTACTGAGATGGGCAATGGGCAGTTCTTC	CASSTEMGNGQFF
NA	14	TRBV7-2	NA	TRBJ2-1	TGTGCCAGCAGCCCCGGACAGATCTACAATGAGCAGTTCTTC	CASSPGQIYNEQFF
NA	14	TRBV28	TRBD2	TRBJ2-7	TGTGCCAGCAGACTAGCGGGAGTTGAATACGAGCAGTACTTC	CASRLAGVEYEQYF
NA	17	TRBV11-2	TRBD1	TRBJ1-5	TGTGCCAGCAGCTTAGATGGACAGGGAGGGTCCGGGCAGCCCCAGCATTTT	CASSLDGQGGSGQPQHF
NA	15	TRBV19	NA	TRBJ1-1	TGTGCCAGTACCTCAGTCGGGTTAGGGAACACTGAAGCTTTCTTT	CASTSVGLGNTEAFF
few	21	TRBV4-2	NA	TRBJ1-2	TGTGCCAGCAGCCCAACCCCGCCCGGGGCCAGGGGAATTTGGTCTAATGATGGCTACACCTTC	CASSPTPPGARGIWSNDGYTF
once	15	TRBV6-5	TRBD1	TRBJ2-7	TGTGCCAGCAGTCATCCACAGGGGGATCGGTACGAGCAGTACTTC	CASSHPQGDRYEQYF
NA	15	TRBV3-1/TRBV3-2	NA	TRBJ1-5	TGTGCCAGCAGCCAAGAAGGGGGGGGCAATCAGCCCCAGCATTTT	CASSQEGGGNQPQHF
NA	13	TRBV19	NA	TRBJ2-7	TGTGCCAGTAGTAATACGGTCTCCTACGAGCAGTACTTC	CASSNTVSYEQYF
NA	11	TRBV6-5	TRBD1	TRBJ2-7	TGTGCCAGCAGGACAGGGAGCGAGCAGTACTTC	CASRTGSEQYF
NA	16	TRBV5-4	TRBD2	TRBJ2-2	TGTGCCAGCAGCTCATCTAGCGGGAGAGGTACCGGGGAGCTGTTTTTT	CASSSSSGRGTGELFF
NA	15	TRBV6-6	TRBD1	TRBJ1-2	TGTGCCAGCAGTTCATTGACGACAGGGGGCTACGGCTACACCTTC	CASSSLTTGGYGYTF
NA	16	TRBV15	NA	TRBJ2-1	TGTGCCACCAGCAGAGCACTATATAGCTCCTACAATGAGCAGTTCTTC	CATSRALYSSYNEQFF
few	14	TRBV7-2	TRBD1	TRBJ1-2	TGTGCCAGCAGCTCGGACAGGGGATTATTTGGCTACACCTTC	CASSSDRGLFGYTF
NA	15	TRBV2	TRBD2	TRBJ2-2	TGTGCCAGCAGGGATTGGCGGGAGATGATCGGGGAGCTGTTTTTT	CASRDWREMIGELFF
NA	17	TRBV6-2/TRBV6-3	TRBD2	TRBJ2-3	TGTGCCAGCAGTTTTGCCGGGAGAGCGGGGGCCCGAGATACGCAGTATTTT	CASSFAGRAGARDTQYF
NA	15	TRBV7-2	TRBD2	TRBJ2-3	TGTGCCAGCAGCTTGGGGCGGGGGGGCTCAGATACGCAGTATTTT	CASSLGRGGSDTQYF
once	13	TRBV2	NA	TRBJ1-1	TGTGCCAGCAAACAAGGGAGGGACACTGAAGCTTTCTTT	CASKQGRDTEAFF
NA	16	TRBV5-1	TRBD1	TRBJ1-1	TGCGCCAGCAGCCCGGGACAGGGGTGGGGCTACACTGAAGCTTTCTTT	CASSPGQGWGYTEAFF
NA	16	TRBV18	NA	TRBJ1-6	TGTGCCAGCTCACCACGTGAGGGTTCGGTGAATTCACCCCTCCACTTT	CASSPREGSVNSPLHF
NA	13	TRBV18	NA	TRBJ1-2	TGTGCCAGCTCACGGGAGACAGGTTATGGCTACACCTTC	CASSRETGYGYTF
once	15	TRBV10-1	TRBD1	TRBJ2-3	TGCGCCAGCAGTGACGGACAGGGAGGCACAGATACGCAGTATTTT	CASSDGQGGTDTQYF
NA	12	TRBV29-1	TRBD1	TRBJ2-7	TGCAGCGTGACAGGGGGCCGGTACGAGCAGTACTTC	CSVTGGRYEQYF
NA	14	TRBV11-2	TRBD1	TRBJ1-6	TGTGCCAGCAGCTTGGACAGGGGACGTTCACCCCTCCACTTT	CASSLDRGRSPLHF
NA	19	TRBV19	TRBD2	TRBJ2-3	TGTGCCAGTAGTATGCACGGCGCTAGCGGGAGGGCCGCGTTAGTTACGCAGTATTTT	CASSMHGASGRAALVTQYF
NA	16	TRBV9	TRBD2	TRBJ2-1	TGTGCCAGCAGCGTAGTGCCTAGCGGGAGGGCCGGTGAGCAGTTCTTC	CASSVVPSGRAGEQFF
NA	14	TRBV24-1	NA	TRBJ2-1	TGTGCCACCAGTGTGGGGGGAAGGGAAAATGAGCAGTTCTTC	CATSVGGRENEQFF
NA	14	TRBV20-1	TRBD2	TRBJ2-7	TGCAGTGCTAGTCCTCTAGCGGGGGCGGGGGAGCAGTACTTC	CSASPLAGAGEQYF
NA	14	TRBV2	TRBD1	TRBJ1-5	TGTGCCAGCAGTGTACAGGGGATTTATCAGCCCCAGCATTTT	CASSVQGIYQPQHF
NA	16	TRBV5-1	NA	TRBJ1-4	TGCGCCAGCAGCCCTACGCCCGGGGAGGGAAGCGAAAAACTGTTTTTT	CASSPTPGEGSEKLFF
NA	17	TRBV12-5	TRBD2	TRBJ2-1	TGTGCTAGTGGTTTGGTACTGGCTAGCGGGGTTTACAATGAGCAGTTCTTC	CASGLVLASGVYNEQFF
NA	16	TRBV5-4	TRBD1	TRBJ2-1	TGTGCCAGCAGCGTCGGACAGGCAAACTCCTACAATGAGCAGTTCTTC	CASSVGQANSYNEQFF
NA	14	TRBV2	NA	TRBJ1-5	TGTGCCAGCAGTGATGGGCAGAACAATCAGCCCCAGCATTTT	CASSDGQNNQPQHF